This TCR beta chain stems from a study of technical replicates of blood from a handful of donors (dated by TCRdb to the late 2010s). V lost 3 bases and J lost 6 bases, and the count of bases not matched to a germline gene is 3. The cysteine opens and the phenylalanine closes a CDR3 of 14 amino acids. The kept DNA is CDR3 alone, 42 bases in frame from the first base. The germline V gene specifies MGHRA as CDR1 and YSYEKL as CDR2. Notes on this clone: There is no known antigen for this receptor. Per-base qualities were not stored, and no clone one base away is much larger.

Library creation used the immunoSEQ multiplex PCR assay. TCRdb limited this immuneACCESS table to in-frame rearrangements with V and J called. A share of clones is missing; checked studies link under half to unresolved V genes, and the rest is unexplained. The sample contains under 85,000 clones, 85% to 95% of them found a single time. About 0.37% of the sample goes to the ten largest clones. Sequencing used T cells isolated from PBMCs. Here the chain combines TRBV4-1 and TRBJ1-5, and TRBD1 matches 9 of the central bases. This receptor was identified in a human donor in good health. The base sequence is TGCGCCAGCAGCCAGGGACAGGGAAGTCAGCCCCAGCATTTT. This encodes CASSQGQGSQPQHF.